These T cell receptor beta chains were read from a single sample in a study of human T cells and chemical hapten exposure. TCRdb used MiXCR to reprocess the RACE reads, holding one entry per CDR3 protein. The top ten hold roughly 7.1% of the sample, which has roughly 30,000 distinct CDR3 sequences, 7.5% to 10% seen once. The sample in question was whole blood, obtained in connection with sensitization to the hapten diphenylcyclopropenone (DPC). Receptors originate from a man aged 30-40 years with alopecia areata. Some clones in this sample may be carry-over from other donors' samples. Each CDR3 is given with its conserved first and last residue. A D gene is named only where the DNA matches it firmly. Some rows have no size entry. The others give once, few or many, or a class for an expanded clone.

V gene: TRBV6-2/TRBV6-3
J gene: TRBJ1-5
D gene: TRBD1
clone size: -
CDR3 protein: CASSPDRGGYSNQPQHF
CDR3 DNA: TGTGCCAGCAGTCCAGACAGGGGAGGATATAGCAATCAGCCCCAGCATTTT

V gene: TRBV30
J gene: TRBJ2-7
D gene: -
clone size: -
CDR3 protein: CAWRTGKEQYF
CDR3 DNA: TGTGCCTGGAGAACCGGGAAGGAGCAGTACTTC

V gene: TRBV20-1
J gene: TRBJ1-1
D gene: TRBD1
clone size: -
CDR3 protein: CSAVRDRVTEAFF
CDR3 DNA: TGCAGTGCTGTCCGGGACAGGGTAACTGAAGCTTTCTTT

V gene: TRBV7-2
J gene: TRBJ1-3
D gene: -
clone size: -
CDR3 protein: CASSLAGNSGNTIYF
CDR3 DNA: TGTGCCAGCAGCTTAGCTGGAAACTCTGGAAACACCATATATTTT

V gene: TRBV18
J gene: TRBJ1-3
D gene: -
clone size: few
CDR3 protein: CASSPPVDPTGNTIYF
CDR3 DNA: TGTGCCAGCTCACCACCGGTCGACCCCACTGGAAACACCATATATTTT

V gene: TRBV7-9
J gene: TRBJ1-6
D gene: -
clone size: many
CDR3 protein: CASSPTEADSPLHF
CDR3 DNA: TGTGCCAGCAGCCCCACTGAGGCGGATTCACCCCTCCACTTT

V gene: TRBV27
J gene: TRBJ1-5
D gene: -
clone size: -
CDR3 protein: CASRTDRNQPQHF
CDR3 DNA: TGTGCCAGCAGGACTGACAGGAATCAGCCCCAGCATTTT

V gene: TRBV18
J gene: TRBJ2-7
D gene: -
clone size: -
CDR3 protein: CASSPPVREAYEQYF
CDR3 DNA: TGTGCCAGCTCACCACCGGTCAGGGAAGCCTACGAGCAGTACTTC

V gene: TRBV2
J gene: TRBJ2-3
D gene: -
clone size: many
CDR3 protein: CASSEAQGVTDTQYF
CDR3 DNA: TGTGCCAGCAGTGAAGCGCAAGGGGTTACAGATACGCAGTATTTT

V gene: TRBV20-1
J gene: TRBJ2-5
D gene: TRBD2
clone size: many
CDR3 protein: CSAREPSGLGTQYF
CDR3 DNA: TGCAGTGCTAGAGAGCCTAGCGGGCTGGGGACCCAGTACTTC

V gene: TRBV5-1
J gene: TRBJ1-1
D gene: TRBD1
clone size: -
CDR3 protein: CASRSGQGNTEAFF
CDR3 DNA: TGCGCCAGCAGATCGGGACAGGGGAACACTGAAGCTTTCTTT

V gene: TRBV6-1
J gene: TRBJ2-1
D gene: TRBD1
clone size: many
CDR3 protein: CASSLNQGETPKF
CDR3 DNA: TGTGCCAGCAGTTTAAACCAGGGGGAGACACCGAAGTTC

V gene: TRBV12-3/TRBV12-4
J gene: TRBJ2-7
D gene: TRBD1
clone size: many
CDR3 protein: CASSLDQGAVEQYF
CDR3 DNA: TGTGCCAGCAGTTTAGACCAGGGGGCTGTCGAGCAGTACTTC

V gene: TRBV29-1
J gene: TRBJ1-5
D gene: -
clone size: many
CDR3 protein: CSVGDSNQPQHF
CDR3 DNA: TGCAGCGTGGGCGATAGCAATCAGCCCCAGCATTTT

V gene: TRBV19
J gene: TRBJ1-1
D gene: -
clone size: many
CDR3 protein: CASSADMLNTEAFF
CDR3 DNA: TGTGCCAGTAGTGCCGACATGTTGAACACTGAAGCTTTCTTT

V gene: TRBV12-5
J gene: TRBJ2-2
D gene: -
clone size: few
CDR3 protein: CASASPTLNTGELFF
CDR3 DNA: TGTGCTAGTGCCTCACCTACGTTAAACACCGGGGAGCTGTTTTTT

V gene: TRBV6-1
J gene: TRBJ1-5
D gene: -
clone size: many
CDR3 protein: CASSAGYSNQPQHF
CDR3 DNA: TGTGCCAGCAGTGCAGGTTATAGCAATCAGCCCCAGCATTTT

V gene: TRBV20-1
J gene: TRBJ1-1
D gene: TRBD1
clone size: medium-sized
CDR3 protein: CSATGGGTEAFF
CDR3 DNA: TGCAGTGCTACAGGGGGCGGGACTGAAGCTTTCTTT

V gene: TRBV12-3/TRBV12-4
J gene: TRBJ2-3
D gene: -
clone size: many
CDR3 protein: CATEASSPADTQYF
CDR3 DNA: TGTGCCACTGAAGCGTCTAGTCCTGCGGATACGCAGTATTTT

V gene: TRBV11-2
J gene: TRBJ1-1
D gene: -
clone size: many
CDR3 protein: CASSLDLGGNTEAFF
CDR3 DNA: TGTGCCAGCAGCTTAGATCTGGGAGGGAACACTGAAGCTTTCTTT

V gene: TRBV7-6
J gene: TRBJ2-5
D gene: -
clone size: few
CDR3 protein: CASSLGRGSFQETQYF
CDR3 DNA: TGTGCCAGCAGCTTGGGCAGGGGAAGCTTCCAAGAGACCCAGTACTTC

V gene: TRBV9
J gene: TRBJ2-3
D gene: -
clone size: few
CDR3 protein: CASSVEAAQGDTQYF
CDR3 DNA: TGTGCCAGCAGCGTAGAAGCGGCTCAAGGAGATACGCAGTATTTT

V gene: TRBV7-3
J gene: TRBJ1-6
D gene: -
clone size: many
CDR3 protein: CASSSGFVNSPLHF
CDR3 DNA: TGTGCCAGCAGCTCGGGGTTCGTTAATTCACCCCTCCACTTT

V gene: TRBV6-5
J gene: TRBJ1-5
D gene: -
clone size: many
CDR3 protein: CASSPRWKGNQPQHF
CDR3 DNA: TGTGCCAGCAGCCCTCGTTGGAAGGGCAATCAGCCCCAGCATTTT

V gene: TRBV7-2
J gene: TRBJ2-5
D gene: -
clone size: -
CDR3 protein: CASSFQQSQETQYF
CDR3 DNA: TGTGCCAGCAGCTTTCAGCAGAGCCAAGAGACCCAGTACTTC

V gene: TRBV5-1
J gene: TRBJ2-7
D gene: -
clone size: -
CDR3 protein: CASSLESYEQYF
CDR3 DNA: TGCGCCAGCAGCTTGGAAAGCTACGAGCAGTACTTC

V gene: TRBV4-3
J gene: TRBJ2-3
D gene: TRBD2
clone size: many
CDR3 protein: CASSHSGLAGGGDTQYF
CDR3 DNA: TGCGCCAGCAGCCACTCCGGACTAGCAGGAGGGGGAGATACGCAGTATTTT

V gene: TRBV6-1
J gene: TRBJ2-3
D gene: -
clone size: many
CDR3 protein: CASSETGQGTDTQYF
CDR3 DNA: TGTGCCAGCAGCGAGACAGGTCAGGGTACAGATACGCAGTATTTT

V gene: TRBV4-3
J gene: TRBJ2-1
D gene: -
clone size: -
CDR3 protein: CASSQVWAGGGNEQFF
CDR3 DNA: TGCGCCAGCAGCCAAGTTTGGGCGGGTGGGGGCAATGAGCAGTTCTTC

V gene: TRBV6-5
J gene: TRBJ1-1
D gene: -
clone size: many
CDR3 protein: CASSYSIKGNTEAFF
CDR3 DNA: TGTGCCAGCAGTTACTCGATTAAGGGGAACACTGAAGCTTTCTTT

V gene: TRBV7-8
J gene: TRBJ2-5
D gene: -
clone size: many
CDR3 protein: CASSFRASQETQYF
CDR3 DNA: TGTGCCAGCAGCTTCCGTGCTAGCCAAGAGACCCAGTACTTC

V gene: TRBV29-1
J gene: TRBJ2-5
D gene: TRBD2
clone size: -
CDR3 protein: CSAPLAGETQYF
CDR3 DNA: TGCAGCGCCCCTCTAGCGGGCGAGACCCAGTACTTC

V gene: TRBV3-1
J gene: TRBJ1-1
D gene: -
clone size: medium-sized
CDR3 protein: CASSLQTEAFF
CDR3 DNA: TGTGCCAGCAGCCTGCAAACTGAAGCTTTCTTT

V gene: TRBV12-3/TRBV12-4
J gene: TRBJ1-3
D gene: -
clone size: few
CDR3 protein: CASSLVSVPSGNTIYF
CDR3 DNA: TGTGCCAGCAGTTTAGTCTCCGTACCCTCTGGAAACACCATATATTTT

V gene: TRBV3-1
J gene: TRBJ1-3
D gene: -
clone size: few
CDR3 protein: CASSQESLMISGNTIYF
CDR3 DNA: TGTGCCAGCAGCCAAGAATCCCTGATGATCTCTGGAAACACCATATATTTT

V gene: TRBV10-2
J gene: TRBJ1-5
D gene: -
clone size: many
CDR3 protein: CASSEVNQPQHF
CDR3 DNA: TGCGCCAGCAGTGAGGTCAATCAGCCCCAGCATTTT

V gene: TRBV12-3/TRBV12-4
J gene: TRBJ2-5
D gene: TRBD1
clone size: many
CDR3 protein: CASSRQGLLTQYF
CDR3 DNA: TGTGCCAGCAGTAGACAGGGTTTGTTGACCCAGTACTTC

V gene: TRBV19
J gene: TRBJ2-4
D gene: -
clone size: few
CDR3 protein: CASSWGNIQYF
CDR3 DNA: TGTGCCAGTAGTTGGGGTAACATTCAGTACTTC

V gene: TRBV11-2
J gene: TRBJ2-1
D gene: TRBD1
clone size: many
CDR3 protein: CASSLVGSGGDEQFF
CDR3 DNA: TGTGCCAGCAGCTTAGTTGGTTCAGGGGGCGATGAGCAGTTCTTC